Following are 5 T cell receptor beta chains from one sample sequenced in a study of cytotoxic CD8 clonotypes in ibrutinib-treated CLL. Clones were sequenced by immunoSEQ multiplex PCR, and TCRdb holds only the in-frame ones, with some missing. Among roughly 63,000 clones, around 60% were seen once, and the ten largest hold about 15%. The sequences come from PBMCs, collected after 12 months of ibrutinib treatment. The receptor source for this set is a human donor with chronic lymphocytic leukemia.

V usage is TRBV6-1 and J usage is TRBJ1-5; the D is unclear. The CDR3 totals 11 residues. CDR1 is MNHNS and CDR2 is SASEGT in the germline V gene. The V end was cut by 6 bases, the J end by 8 bases, with 8 bases between. The CDR3 protein is CASRKQEPQHF. For the CDR3, the DNA is TGTGCCAGCAGGAAGCAGGAGCCCCAGCATTTT.

The chain joins TRBV30 to TRBJ2-7; no firm D call. With 1 base removed from V and 3 bases from J, the gap between germline ends came to 10 bases. Germline values: CDR1 GTSNPN, CDR2 SVGIG (reference sequence). The CDR3 has 13 residues. The CDR3 here is CAWSGVGGYEQYF. The CDR3 nucleotides are TGTGCCTGGAGTGGAGTAGGCGGCTACGAGCAGTACTTC.

The rearrangement links TRBV18 to TRBJ2-7; no reliable D call. V lost 3 bases to trimming and J lost 2 bases, with 8 bases between them. The CDR3 consists of 13 residues. Germline V gives CDR1 KGHSH, CDR2 LQKENI. CDR3: CASSPRGTYEQYV. Here the CDR3 DNA reads TGTGCCAGCTCACCCCGTGGGACCTACGAGCAGTACGTC.

V gene TRBV6-6 combines with J gene TRBJ2-5; tentatively, D is TRBD2 (6 bases). Deletions cut 8 bases from V and 5 bases from J, with 18 bases between. The CDR3 totals 14 residues. Germline V CDR1 and CDR2: MNHNY, SVGAGI (reference sequence). CDR3 DNA sequence: TGTGCCAGCGGGTGGAAACTCGGAGGGGAGACCCAGTACTTC. This translates into CASGWKLGGETQYF.

This sequence joins TRBV7-7 and TRBJ2-2; D call uncertain. This CDR3 is built from 15 residues. The V gene lost 5 bases and the J gene lost 4 bases, with 14 bases spanning the gap. CDR1 and CDR2 from the germline V gene are SSHAT and FNYEAQ (reference sequence). In DNA form, the CDR3 reads TGTGCCAGCAGCCCCCGTACCGGCCCCACCGGGGAGCTGTTTTTT. Amino acids: CASSPRTGPTGELFF.